This TCR beta chain was sequenced during a study of cytomegalovirus exposure and HLA in healthy donors (dated by TCRdb to 2017 to 2019). For the study in its entirety: The roughly 670 repertoires of the first cohort and the approximately 130 validation repertoires were produced on the same platform, according to a later analysis. The study aimed to test whether signatures of past pathogen exposure could be identified by cataloging public T cell receptors. To predict cytomegalovirus infection status, the study combined high-throughput TCR immunosequencing, statistical association of individual TCRs with disease status, and machine learning. In addition to the first cohort of 666 subjects, a separate validation cohort of under 150 different subjects was used. Findings and caveats that apply to the study as a whole: While some public TCRs were present in many individuals, most TCR sequences turned up only very rarely across donors. In the study, 150 to 200 TCR beta chains were listed as associated with cytomegalovirus. Subsequent analysis determined that TCRs grouped into clusters in the first cohort also showed a tendency toward co-occurrence across the 120 validation repertoires, and approximately 94% of cluster scores exceeded 0. In vitro tests confirmed that a few of the cytomegalovirus-associated TCR beta chains recognize cytomegalovirus antigens. According to the authors, the approach could potentially be generalized to other disease states and immunological phenotypes. The classifier was reported to diagnose cytomegalovirus status with high specificity and sensitivity in both the original cohort and the validation cohort. A later analysis lacked HLA typing for the validation cohort, so it scored co-occurrence in that cohort across all 130 or so repertoires.

Library preparation employed the immunoSEQ multiplex PCR assay. As for the authors' bioinformatics: A statistical classification framework was developed to diagnose cytomegalovirus status using the catalog of TCR beta chain sequences. Sourced from immuneACCESS, this table was stored by TCRdb with only in-frame sequences that have V and J called. A share of the clones is absent; for the studies checked, an unresolved V gene accounts for under half, and the remainder has no known explanation. D and trimming were read from the DNA, whereas the V and J calls and clone size are those reported in that table. The sample table holds about 330,000 clones, of which approximately 90% were seen once. Of the sample, 0.84% is held by the ten largest clones. Donors formed part of the validation cohort, which comprised 120 or so subjects and was distinct from the first cohort of under 850 subjects. As concerns this clone: This clone's antigen is unknown. No clone much larger than this one lies a single base away; base qualities are absent.

The CDR3 runs 15 amino acids, cysteine and phenylalanine included. This entry keeps only the CDR3 DNA: 45 bases, framed from base 1. Germline trimming amounts to 5 bases on V and 3 bases on J, with 4 as the count of junction bases outside the gene matches. CDR1 and CDR2 were assigned from the germline V gene (reference sequence) as LNHDA and SQIVND. This clonotype was sampled from a woman between 18 and 29 years old in good health and CMV-seronegative. The chain is assembled from TRBV19 and TRBJ2-3, and TRBD2 aligns with 11 junction nucleotides. Sequenced material: PBMCs. At the DNA level, the sequence is TGTGCCAGTAGTGGTACTAGCGGGAGAACAGATACGCAGTATTTT. Protein translation: CASSGTSGRTDTQYF.